This T cell receptor beta chain was captured by sequencing in a study of T-cell reconstitution after alpha-beta-depleted transplantation in children. A remark on this clonotype: Antigen specificity is unknown.

The CDR3 covers 14 residues. CDR1 and CDR2 from the germline V gene are MNHEY and SMNVEV (reference sequence). Trimming cost V 6 bases and J 6 bases, with 14 bases left between them. This sample's TCRbeta library carried unique molecular identifier barcodes. TCRdb analysed the PCR reads with MiXCR anew, one entry per CDR3 protein. The sample lists about a million distinct CDR3 sequences, under 30% occurring once. Study-wide results and caveats: A year post-transplant, T-cell counts and diversity derived mostly from newly produced T cells.

The chain recombines TRBV27 with TRBJ1-4, with D possibly TRBD1 on 6 matching bases. The clonotype originates from a boy in the first two years of life who had a stem cell transplant for SCID, so the T cells may come from the graft donor. The material sequenced was PBMCs, mostly from graft donor cells, taken 360 days after TCRalphabeta/CD19-depleted stem cell transplant. The CDR3, as DNA: TGTGCCAGCAGGTCAGGGGCTTGGGATGAAAAACTGTTTTTT. Protein sequence: CASRSGAWDEKLFF.